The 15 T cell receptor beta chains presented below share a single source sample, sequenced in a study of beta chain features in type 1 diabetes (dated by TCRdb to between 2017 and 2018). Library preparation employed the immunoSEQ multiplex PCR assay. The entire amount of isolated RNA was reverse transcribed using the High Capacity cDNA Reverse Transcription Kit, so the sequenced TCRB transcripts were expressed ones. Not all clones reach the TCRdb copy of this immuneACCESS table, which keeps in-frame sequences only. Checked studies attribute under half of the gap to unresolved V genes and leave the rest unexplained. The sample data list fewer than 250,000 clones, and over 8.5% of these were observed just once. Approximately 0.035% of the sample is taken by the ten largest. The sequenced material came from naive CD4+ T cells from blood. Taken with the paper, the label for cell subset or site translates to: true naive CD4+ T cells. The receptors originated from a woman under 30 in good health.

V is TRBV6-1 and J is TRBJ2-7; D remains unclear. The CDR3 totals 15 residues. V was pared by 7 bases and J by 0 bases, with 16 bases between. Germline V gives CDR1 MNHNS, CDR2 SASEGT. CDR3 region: CASTPTTVPSYEQYF. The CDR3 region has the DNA TGTGCCAGCACCCCTACCACCGTACCCTCCTACGAGCAGTACTTC.

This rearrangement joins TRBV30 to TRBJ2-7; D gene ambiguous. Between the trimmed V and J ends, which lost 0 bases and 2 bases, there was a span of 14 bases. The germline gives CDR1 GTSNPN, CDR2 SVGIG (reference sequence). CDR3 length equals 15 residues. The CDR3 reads CAWSVPFSPAYEQYF. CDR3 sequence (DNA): TGTGCCTGGAGTGTCCCTTTTTCGCCGGCCTACGAGCAGTACTTC.

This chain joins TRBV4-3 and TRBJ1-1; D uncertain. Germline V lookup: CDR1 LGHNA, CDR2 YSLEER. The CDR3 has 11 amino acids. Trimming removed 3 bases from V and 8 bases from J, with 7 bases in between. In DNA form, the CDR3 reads TGCGCCAGCAGCCACTACAGAGAAGCTTTCTTT. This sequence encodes CASSHYREAFF.

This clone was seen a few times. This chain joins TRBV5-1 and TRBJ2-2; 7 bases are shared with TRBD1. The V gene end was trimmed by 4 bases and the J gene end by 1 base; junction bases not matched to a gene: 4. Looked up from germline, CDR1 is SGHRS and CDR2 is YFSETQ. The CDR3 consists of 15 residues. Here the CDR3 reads CASSLRQGNTGELFF. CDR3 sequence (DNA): TGCGCCAGCAGCCTACGACAGGGGAACACCGGGGAGCTGTTTTTT.

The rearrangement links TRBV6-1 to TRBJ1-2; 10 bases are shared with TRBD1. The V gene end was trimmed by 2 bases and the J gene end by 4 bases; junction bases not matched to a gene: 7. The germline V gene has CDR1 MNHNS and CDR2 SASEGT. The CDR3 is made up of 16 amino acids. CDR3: CASSESTGQGPYGYTF. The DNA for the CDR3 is TGTGCCAGCAGTGAATCGACGGGACAGGGGCCCTATGGCTACACCTTC.

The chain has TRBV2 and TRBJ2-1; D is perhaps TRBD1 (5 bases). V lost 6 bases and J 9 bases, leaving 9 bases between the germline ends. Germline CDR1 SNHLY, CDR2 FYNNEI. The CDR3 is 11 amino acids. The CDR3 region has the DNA TGTGCCAGCAGGAGACAGACTGAGCAGTTCTTC. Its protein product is CASRRQTEQFF.

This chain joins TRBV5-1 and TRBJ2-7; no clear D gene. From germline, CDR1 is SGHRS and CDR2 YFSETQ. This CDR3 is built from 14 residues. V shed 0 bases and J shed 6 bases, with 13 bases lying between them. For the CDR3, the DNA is TGCGCCAGCAGCTTGGTCGACACAGAAGGCGAGCAGTACTTC. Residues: CASSLVDTEGEQYF.

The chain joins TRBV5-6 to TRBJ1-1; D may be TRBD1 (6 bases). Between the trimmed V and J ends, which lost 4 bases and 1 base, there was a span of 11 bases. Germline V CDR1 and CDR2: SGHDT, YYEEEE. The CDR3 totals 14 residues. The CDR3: CASSRTVRNTEAFF. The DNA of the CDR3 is TGTGCCAGCAGCCGGACAGTAAGGAACACTGAAGCTTTCTTT.

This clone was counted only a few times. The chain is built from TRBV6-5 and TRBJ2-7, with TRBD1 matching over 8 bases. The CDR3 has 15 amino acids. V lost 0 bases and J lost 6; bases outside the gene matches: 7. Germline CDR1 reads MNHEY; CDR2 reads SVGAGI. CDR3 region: CASSYSRQGAGEQYF. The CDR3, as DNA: TGTGCCAGCAGTTACTCTCGCCAGGGGGCTGGCGAGCAGTACTTC.

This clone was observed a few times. CDR3 in amino acids: CASREQGLSSYEQYF. The DNA of the CDR3 is TGTGCCAGCAGGGAACAGGGGTTAAGCTCCTACGAGCAGTACTTC. The rearrangement joins TRBV2 to TRBJ2-7; 7 nucleotides match TRBD1. CDR3 length equals 15 residues. V gave up 6 bases and J gave up 0 bases; unmatched junction bases: 8. Germline V gene lookup returns CDR1 SNHLY and CDR2 FYNNEI.

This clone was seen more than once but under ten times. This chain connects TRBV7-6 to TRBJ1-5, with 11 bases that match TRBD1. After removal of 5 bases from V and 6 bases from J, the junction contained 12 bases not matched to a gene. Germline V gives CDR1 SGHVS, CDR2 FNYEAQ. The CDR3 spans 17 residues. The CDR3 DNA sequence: TGTGCCAGCAGCACCGGTCTAGGACAGGGGGCGAGTCAGCCCCAGCATTTT. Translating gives CASSTGLGQGASQPQHF.

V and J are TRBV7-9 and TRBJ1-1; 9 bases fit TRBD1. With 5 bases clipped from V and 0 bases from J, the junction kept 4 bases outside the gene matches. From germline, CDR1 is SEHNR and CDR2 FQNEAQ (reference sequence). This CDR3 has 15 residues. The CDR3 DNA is TGTGCCAGCAGCCCGGGACAGGGATTGAACACTGAAGCTTTCTTT. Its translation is CASSPGQGLNTEAFF. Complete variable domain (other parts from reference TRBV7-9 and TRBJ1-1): DTGVSQNPRHKITKRGQNVTFRCDPISEHNRLYWYRQTLGQGPEFLTYFQNEAQLEKSRLLSDRFSAERPKGSFSTLEIQRTEQGDSAMYLCASSPGQGLNTEAFFGQGTRLTVV.

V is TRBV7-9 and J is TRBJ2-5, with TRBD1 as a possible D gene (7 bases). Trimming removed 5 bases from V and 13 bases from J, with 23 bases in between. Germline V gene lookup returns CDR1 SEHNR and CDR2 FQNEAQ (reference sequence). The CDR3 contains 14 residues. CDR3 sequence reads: CASSPSRGVACPYF. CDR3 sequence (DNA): TGTGCCAGCAGCCCAAGCAGGGGGGTCGCATGCCCGTACTTC.

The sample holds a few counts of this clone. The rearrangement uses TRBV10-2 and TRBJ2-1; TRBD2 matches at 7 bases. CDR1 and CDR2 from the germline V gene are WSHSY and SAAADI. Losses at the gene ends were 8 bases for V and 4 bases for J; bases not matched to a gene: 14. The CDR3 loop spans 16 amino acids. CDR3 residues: CASERAAGARYNEQFF. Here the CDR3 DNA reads TGCGCCAGCGAGAGGGCTGCGGGAGCGCGGTACAATGAGCAGTTCTTC.

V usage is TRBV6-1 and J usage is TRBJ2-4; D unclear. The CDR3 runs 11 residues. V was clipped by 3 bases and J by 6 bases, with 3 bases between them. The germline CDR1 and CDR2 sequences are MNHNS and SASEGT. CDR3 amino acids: CASSEANIQYF. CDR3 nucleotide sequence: TGTGCCAGCAGTGAGGCAAACATTCAGTACTTC.